Reported below is one T cell receptor (beta chain). Its antigen is unknown. This sample was taken from a study of blood T cell dynamics during melanoma immunotherapy. Whole-study context: First-line therapy was either pembrolizumab or nivolumab with ipilimumab for metastatic melanoma. Regarding the study as a whole: Unlike progressors, later disease-control patients had W3 repertoires gaining clonality or diversity.

The time point here: week 3, after first cycle of checkpoint inhibitor. No patient had earlier systemic cancer treatment, concurrent immunosuppressants, or another active cancer. Every bulk PBMC sample received the same 350 ng of DNA. Profiled with immunoSEQ multiplex PCR; TCRdb holds only in-frame clones, not every one. The sample lists 12,000 or so clones; roughly 90% were seen once. Deletions cut 6 bases from V and 4 bases from J, with 19 bases between. The CDR3 has 15 residues. CDR1 is MNHEY and CDR2 is SMNVEV in the germline V gene (reference sequence). This TCR was recovered from a human donor with melanoma. The chain has TRBV27 and TRBJ2-7; D is possibly TRBD1 or TRBD2 (5 bases each). Sequences were derived from blood, sampled from a patient treated with checkpoint blockade. Here the CDR3 DNA reads TGTGCCAGCAGCCCAGGACTGGGGGTTAGGTACGAGCAGTACTTC. Translated, it gives CASSPGLGVRYEQYF.